These T cell receptor beta chains were read from a single sample in a study of post-analysis software for immune sequencing data. Using its own MiXCR run on the PCR reads, TCRdb lists one record per CDR3 protein. The data hold 750,000 to 950,000 distinct CDR3 sequences, with under 70% observed a single time. Sequencing was carried out using blood. The receptors were sampled from a girl aged 5-17 years with multiple sclerosis. The CDR3 runs from the conserved cysteine through the conserved F or W. A D gene is named only where the DNA matches it firmly. Only some rows state a clone size, as once, few, many or a class for expanded clones.

>TRBJ2-1|TRBD2|NA|TRBV4-1
TGCGCCAGCAGCCAAAACGGACTAGTCACTTACAATGAGCAGTTCTTC
CASSQNGLVTYNEQFF
>TRBJ1-2|NA|NA|TRBV5-1
TGCGCCAGCAGCTTGGAGAAGGGGCGCAACTATGGCTACACCTTC
CASSLEKGRNYGYTF
>TRBJ1-5|NA|NA|TRBV5-1
TGCGCCAGCAGCCCCCGTGGGGTTGGCCAGCCCCAGCATTTT
CASSPRGVGQPQHF
>TRBJ1-1|NA|NA|TRBV20-1
TGCAGTGCTAGCAGGGCAATCACTGAAGCTTTCTTT
CSASRAITEAFF
>TRBJ1-2|NA|NA|TRBV5-1
TGCGCCAGCAGCCTGGTTGGGAGTAACGATGGCTACACCTTC
CASSLVGSNDGYTF
>TRBJ1-6|NA|NA|TRBV5-1
TGCGCCAGCAGCTTGGAGGCAGGGCGGGATTCACCCCTCCACTTT
CASSLEAGRDSPLHF
>TRBJ2-5|NA|few|TRBV3-1
TGTGCCAGCAGCCAAGATCTGGGAGTAGTGCAGTACTTC
CASSQDLGVVQYF
>TRBJ2-3|NA|NA|TRBV7-3
TGTGCCAGCTCTAACCAGTTGGATACGCAGTATTTT
CASSNQLDTQYF
>TRBJ1-4|NA|NA|TRBV7-9
TGTGCCAGCAATGGGGGGGCCAGTGGAAAACTGTTTTTT
CASNGGASGKLFF
>TRBJ2-2|NA|few|TRBV6-5
TGTGCCAGCAGTTGGGGACCGTTCACCGGGGAGCTGTTTTTT
CASSWGPFTGELFF
>TRBJ2-5|NA|NA|TRBV12-3/TRBV12-4
TGTGCCAGCAGTTTAGCGCAAGGGATACAAGAGACCCAGTACTTC
CASSLAQGIQETQYF
>TRBJ2-7|NA|few|TRBV7-2
TGTGCCAGCAGCTTAGGGGGGCTTCCGGGCTACGAGCAGTACTTC
CASSLGGLPGYEQYF
>TRBJ1-5|NA|NA|TRBV7-2
TGTGCCAGCAGCTCGGGAGGACAGATGAGCAATCAGCCCCAGCATTTT
CASSSGGQMSNQPQHF
>TRBJ2-7|NA|NA|TRBV12-3/TRBV12-4
TGTGCCAGCAGTTCGAAGGGGGGAAGCTCCTACGAGCAGTACTTC
CASSSKGGSSYEQYF
>TRBJ2-5|TRBD1|NA|TRBV2
TGTGCCAGCACTCGGGACAGGGGATCGGAGACCCAGTACTTC
CASTRDRGSETQYF
>TRBJ2-3|NA|NA|TRBV5-1
TGCGCCAGCAGCTGGGGGGCGCAGCGGACAGCCACAGATACGCAGTATTTT
CASSWGAQRTATDTQYF
>TRBJ1-1|NA|NA|TRBV4-2
TGTGCCAGCAGCGAATCGAACAGGATGAACACTGAAGCTTTCTTT
CASSESNRMNTEAFF
>TRBJ2-1|TRBD1|NA|TRBV6-5
TGTGCCAGCACCGCACTCGGGACAGGGTTTTACGAGCAGTTCTTC
CASTALGTGFYEQFF
>TRBJ2-4|NA|NA|TRBV14
TGTGCCAGCAGCCCCACTAGGGGGAGAGGAAACATTCAGTACTTC
CASSPTRGRGNIQYF
>TRBJ2-1|TRBD1|few|TRBV9
TGTGCCAGCAGCGTAAGGACAGGGAGTAGCGCCCTCTCCTACAATGAGCAGTTCTTC
CASSVRTGSSALSYNEQFF
>TRBJ1-2|TRBD1|few|TRBV5-1
TGCGCCAGCAGCCGGGACAGGGGAGACTATGGCTACACCTTC
CASSRDRGDYGYTF
>TRBJ2-7|TRBD2|NA|TRBV27
TGTGCCAGCGCGAAGGGAGTTAGCGGGGTAAAGAGGGGATACGAGCAGTACTTC
CASAKGVSGVKRGYEQYF
>TRBJ2-7|NA|few|TRBV29-1
TGCAGCGTCTCTCGGTCCACAATTCTAGAAGAGCAGTACTTC
CSVSRSTILEEQYF
>TRBJ2-7|TRBD1|NA|TRBV10-1
TGCGCCAGCAGTGACGGTACAGGGGGCGACTACGAGCAGTACTTC
CASSDGTGGDYEQYF
>TRBJ2-4|NA|NA|TRBV5-5
TGTGCCAGCAGCGCGGAAGACCGTCGCCCTCGCCGGGGGGCCAAAAACATTCAGTACTTC
CASSAEDRRPRRGAKNIQYF
>TRBJ1-1|NA|NA|TRBV29-1
TGCAGCGTTGATGGTGAAAAGACTGAAGCTTTCTTT
CSVDGEKTEAFF
>TRBJ2-7|NA|NA|TRBV5-5
TGTGCCAGCAGTTTAGGGGTCATTATCTACGAGCAGTACTTC
CASSLGVIIYEQYF
>TRBJ2-3|NA|NA|TRBV10-3
TGTGCCATCAGTGAAGTGGGTGGAATCACAGATACGCAGTATTTT
CAISEVGGITDTQYF
>TRBJ1-1|NA|NA|TRBV6-5
TGTGCCAGCAGTTACTCGACAAGGGCGGGGACTGAAGCTTTCTTT
CASSYSTRAGTEAFF
>TRBJ1-5|NA|NA|TRBV7-2
TGTGCCAGCAGCTTAGCAATTCGGCAGCTCAATCAGCCCCAGCATTTT
CASSLAIRQLNQPQHF
>TRBJ2-5|NA|once|TRBV3-1
TGTGCCAGCAGCCAAGATGCCTACCAAGAGACCCAGTACTTC
CASSQDAYQETQYF
>TRBJ2-7|TRBD2|NA|TRBV20-1
TGCAGTGCTAGAAGGGAGGGCGGGAGTCGCTGGGAGCAGTACTTC
CSARREGGSRWEQYF
>TRBJ2-5|TRBD1|few|TRBV24-1
TGTGCCACCAGTGACCGAAACCCTGGGACAGGGGAGGCAGAGACCCAGTACTTC
CATSDRNPGTGEAETQYF
>TRBJ2-7|NA|few|TRBV20-1
TGCAGTGCTATATCCGGGACGTCAACCTACGAGCAGTACTTC
CSAISGTSTYEQYF
>TRBJ1-5|NA|NA|TRBV19
TGTGCCAGCAAACACACAGGGAATCAGCCCCAGCATTTT
CASKHTGNQPQHF
>TRBJ2-7|NA|few|TRBV20-1
TGCAGTGCTAGAGTCAGTCTAGACTACTACGAGCAGTACTTC
CSARVSLDYYEQYF
>TRBJ2-7|TRBD1|NA|TRBV7-9
TGTGCCAGCAGCCCGACCTGGACAGGGGGCTACGAGCAGTACTTC
CASSPTWTGGYEQYF
>TRBJ2-1|NA|NA|TRBV12-3/TRBV12-4
TGTGCCAGCAGTTTAGCACGATCGGGAGCGGTCCTCTCCTACAATGAGCAGTTCTTC
CASSLARSGAVLSYNEQFF
>TRBJ2-1|TRBD2|NA|TRBV7-3
TGTGCCAGCAGCTCCCATCCCGGGACTAGCGGTAACAATGAGCAGTTCTTC
CASSSHPGTSGNNEQFF
>TRBJ1-6|NA|NA|TRBV12-3/TRBV12-4
TGTGCCAGCAGCGCCGGGACCCCAAATTCACCCCTCCACTTT
CASSAGTPNSPLHF
>TRBJ2-3|TRBD2|NA|TRBV28
TGTGCCAGCAGTTTAGAAGAGGCGGGAGTCTTGTCAGATACGCAGTATTTT
CASSLEEAGVLSDTQYF
>TRBJ1-2|NA|NA|TRBV12-3/TRBV12-4
TGTGCCAGCAGGTCCGGGACCGATCTTAACTATGGCTACACCTTC
CASRSGTDLNYGYTF
>TRBJ2-1|TRBD2|NA|TRBV12-3/TRBV12-4
TGTGCCAGCAGTGCCTACTCCATAGCGGGAACGATCCTCATCAATGAGCAGTTCTTC
CASSAYSIAGTILINEQFF
>TRBJ1-2|TRBD1|few|TRBV20-1
TGCAGTGCTCCCCTGGACAGGGGCCGGCATGGCTACACCTTC
CSAPLDRGRHGYTF
>TRBJ2-4|NA|NA|TRBV18
TGTGCCAGCTCGATACCACGGGGTGAGCAGTACTTC
CASSIPRGEQYF